This T cell receptor beta chain was captured in a study of shared clonotypes between healthy human individuals. Sorted-subset replicate PCR reactions were performed with about 200 ng DNA, corresponding to roughly 27,000 T cell genomes. The assay was immunoSEQ multiplex PCR, and TCRdb's table has in-frame clones only and misses some. This table holds about 680,000 clones, 73% found once. The CDR3 loop spans 15 amino acids. Germline CDR1 reads MNHEY; CDR2 reads SVGAGI. V was trimmed by 6 bases and J by 1 base, leaving 13 bases between them. The origin of this receptor is a woman in her twenties or thirties in good health. J is TRBJ1-3 and V is TRBV6-5, with a tentative D call TRBD1 (6 bases). Sample: memory CD4+ T cells sorted from blood. Subset noted: CD45RA-negative fraction. The CDR3 spells CASRTGTSSGNTIYF. The CDR3 bases are TGTGCCAGCAGAACCGGGACATCGTCTGGAAACACCATATATTTT.